The entry below gives a single TCR beta chain sequence along with its context. Its antigen is still unknown. Clones were read by immunoSEQ multiplex PCR, and TCRdb kept only the in-frame ones, dropping some. The table records about 180,000 clones, less than 95% of them present only once. The data stem from a study of T cell responses to AZD1222 COVID-19 vaccine. On the study more broadly: Second-dose recipients at about 4 or about 12 weeks were treated as one pooled group. Study findings and constraints: In a largely white British group with more females than males, clonal diversity was possibly underestimated. Reportedly, nearly half the spike-specific TCRs target unmutated variant regions. At 160-218 and 743-854, vaccine-associated CD4 TCRs were dominant, and they spanned spike.

The CDR3 has 17 residues. The germline V gene has CDR1 MNHEY and CDR2 SVGEGT. V gave up 5 bases and J gave up 6 bases; unmatched junction bases: 15. Sequencing was performed on peripheral blood, taken on day 0 of AZD1222 vaccination. The chain couples TRBV6-2 or TRBV6-3 to TRBJ2-2; 7 nucleotides agree with TRBD1. The sequence derives from an adult in good health. CDR3 sequence: CASSPNPGQKDPGELFF. CDR3 coding DNA: TGTGCCAGCAGTCCCAACCCGGGACAGAAAGACCCCGGGGAGCTGTTTTTT.